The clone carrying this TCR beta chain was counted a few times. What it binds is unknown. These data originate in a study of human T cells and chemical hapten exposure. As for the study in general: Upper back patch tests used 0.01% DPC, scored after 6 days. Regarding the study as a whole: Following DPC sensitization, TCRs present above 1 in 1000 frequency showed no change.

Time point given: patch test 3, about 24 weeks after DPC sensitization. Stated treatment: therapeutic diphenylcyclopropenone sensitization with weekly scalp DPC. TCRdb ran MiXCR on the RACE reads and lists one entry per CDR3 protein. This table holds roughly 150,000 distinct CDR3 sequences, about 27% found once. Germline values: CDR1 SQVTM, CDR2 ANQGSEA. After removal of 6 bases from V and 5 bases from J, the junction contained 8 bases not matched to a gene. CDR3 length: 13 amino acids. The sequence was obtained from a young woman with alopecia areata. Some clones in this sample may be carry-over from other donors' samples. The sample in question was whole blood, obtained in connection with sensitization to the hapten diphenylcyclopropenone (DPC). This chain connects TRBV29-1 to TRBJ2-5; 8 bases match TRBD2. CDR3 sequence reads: CSVERGGLETQYF. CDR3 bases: TGCAGCGTCGAACGGGGGGGCTTGGAGACCCAGTACTTC.